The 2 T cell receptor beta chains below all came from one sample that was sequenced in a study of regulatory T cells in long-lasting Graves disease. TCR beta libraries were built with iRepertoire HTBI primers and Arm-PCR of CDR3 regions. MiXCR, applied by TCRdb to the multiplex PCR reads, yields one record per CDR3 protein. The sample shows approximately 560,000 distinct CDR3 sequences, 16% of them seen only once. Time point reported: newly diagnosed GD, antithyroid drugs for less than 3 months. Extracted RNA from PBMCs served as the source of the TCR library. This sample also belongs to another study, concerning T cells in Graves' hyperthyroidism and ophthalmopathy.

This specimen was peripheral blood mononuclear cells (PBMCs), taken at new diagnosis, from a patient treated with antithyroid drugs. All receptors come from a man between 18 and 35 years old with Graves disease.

For the CDR3, the DNA is TGCGCCAGCACGATGACTAGCGGGAACGGGGAGCTGTTTTTT. Residues: CASTMTSGNGELFF. This chain links TRBV5-1 with TRBJ2-2; TRBD2 agrees at 11 bases. The CDR3 loop spans 14 amino acids. Germline CDR1 SGHRS, CDR2 YFSETQ. With 6 bases clipped from V and 7 bases from J, the junction kept 5 bases outside the gene matches.

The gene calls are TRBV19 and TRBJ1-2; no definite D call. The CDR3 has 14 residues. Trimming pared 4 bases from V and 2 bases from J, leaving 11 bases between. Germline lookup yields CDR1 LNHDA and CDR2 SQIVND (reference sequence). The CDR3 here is CASSTPRGNYGYTF. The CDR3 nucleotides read TGTGCCAGTAGTACCCCACGAGGGAACTATGGCTACACCTTC.